The 22 T cell receptor beta chains presented below share a single source sample, sequenced in a study of T cells in Graves' hyperthyroidism and ophthalmopathy. The TCR beta CDR3 regions underwent amplification using RNA transcripts as the source. The study used the HTBI primer set for a first-round RT-PCR of the TCR CDR3. TCRdb itself ran the multiplex PCR reads through MiXCR, one entry per CDR3 protein. The profile shows about 350,000 distinct CDR3 sequences, over 12% of them singletons. Sequences were obtained from blood. The receptors shown here come from a woman aged 60-70 years with Graves' ophthalmopathy.

V is TRBV14 and J is TRBJ1-3; 7 bases agree with TRBD1. J was trimmed by 2 bases and V by 3 bases; bases with no gene match: 4. This CDR3 contains 15 residues. CDR1 and CDR2 from the germline V gene are SGHDN and FVKESK. The CDR3 region has the DNA TGTGCCAGCAGCCAGAGACAGGGAACTGGAAACACCATATATTTT. Translating it yields CASSQRQGTGNTIYF.

This clonotype was seen only once. The rearrangement uses TRBV6-1 and TRBJ1-2; TRBD1 agrees at 7 bases. Germline loops: CDR1 MNHNS, CDR2 SASEGT. This CDR3 spans 15 amino acids. Trimming took 5 bases from V and 7 from J; bases not matched to a gene: 13. This CDR3 is CASSIRQGKAGGYTF. CDR3 in DNA: TGTGCCAGCAGTATCAGACAGGGAAAAGCTGGTGGCTACACCTTC.

In this sample, this clonotype turned up a few times. The V and J genes are TRBV4-1 and TRBJ2-7; possibly TRBD1 for D (6 bases). Trimming took 3 bases from V and 9 from J, leaving 21 bases between them. Germline loops: CDR1 MGHRA, CDR2 YSYEKL. The CDR3 contains 15 residues. The CDR3 sequence is CASSQTRDIFFVQYF. The CDR3 DNA sequence: TGCGCCAGCAGCCAGACCCGGGACATTTTTTTTGTGCAGTACTTC.

This clonotype was detected many times. The CDR3 DNA reads as TGCGCCAGCAGCTCGGTAAGCGGAGCCTCCTACAATGAGCAGTTCTTC. Translated: CASSSVSGASYNEQFF. This chain uses TRBV5-1 with TRBJ2-1, with D possibly being TRBD2 (5 bases). V lost 3 bases to trimming and J lost 0 bases, with 13 bases between them. In germline, CDR1 is SGHRS, CDR2 YFSETQ. The CDR3 has 16 residues.

This clonotype came up many times. The chain recombines TRBV28 with TRBJ2-2; 10 positions agree with TRBD2. This CDR3 is built from 15 residues. Germline V gene data show CDR1 as MDHEN and CDR2 as SYDVKM. V was clipped by 7 bases and J by 1 base; unmatched bases: 3. CDR3 amino acids: CASTIAGGNTGELFF. The CDR3 DNA follows: TGTGCCAGCACCATAGCGGGAGGGAACACCGGGGAGCTGTTTTTT.

This clonotype was recorded many times. The chain recombines TRBV5-8 with TRBJ2-1, with 11 bases lining up with TRBD1. J gave up 8 bases and V 0 bases, and 4 bases lay outside the gene matches. The germline V gene encodes CDR1 SGHTS and CDR2 YDEGEE. The length of the CDR3 is 15 residues. In nucleotides, the CDR3 is TGTGCCAGCAGCTTGGGGACAGGGGGCAAGGATGAGCAGTTCTTC. It encodes CASSLGTGGKDEQFF. The full variable domain, completed using reference TRBV5-8 and TRBJ2-1, is EAGVTQSPTHLIKTRGQQATLRCSPISGHTSVYWYQQALGLGLQFLLWYDEGEERNRGNFPPRFSGRQFPNYSSELNVNALELEDSALYLCASSLGTGGKDEQFFGPGTRLTVL.

CDR3 loop: CATSNGLPNPYNEQFF. Here the CDR3 DNA reads TGTGCCACCTCAAACGGGCTCCCCAACCCCTACAATGAGCAGTTCTTC. This chain links TRBV27 with TRBJ2-1; no clear D gene. This CDR3 contains 16 residues. The V end lost 10 bases, the J end lost 2 bases, and 21 bases lay between the germline ends. Germline CDR1 MNHEY, CDR2 SMNVEV (reference sequence).

CDR3: CASSRDRVFYEQYF. The CDR3 region has the DNA TGTGCCAGCAGCCGGGACAGGGTCTTCTACGAGCAGTACTTC. V gene TRBV6-1 combines with J gene TRBJ2-7; the match to TRBD1 covers 9 bases. CDR3 size: 14 residues. The V and J ends lost 6 bases and 3 bases, in that order; junction bases with no gene match: 6. Germline lookup yields CDR1 MNHNS and CDR2 SASEGT.

This clonotype appeared many times. The chain links TRBV30 to TRBJ2-2; a weak D match, TRBD2 (6 bases). The V and J ends lost 0 bases and 5 bases respectively, with 25 bases between them. The CDR3 runs 19 residues. The germline CDR1 and CDR2 sequences are GTSNPN and SVGIG (reference sequence). The CDR3 here is CAWSVLRSRREFRTGELFF. CDR3 bases: TGTGCCTGGAGTGTACTTCGTTCCAGGCGGGAATTTCGGACCGGGGAGCTGTTTTTT.

This clonotype was observed many times. The V call is TRBV3-1, the J call TRBJ2-5, with D tentatively TRBD2 (6 bases). Germline lookup yields CDR1 LGHDT and CDR2 YNNKEL (reference sequence). The CDR3 totals 16 residues. Trimming cost V 4 bases and J 4 bases, with 19 bases left between them. This CDR3 is CASSLLGGSGGETQYF. CDR3 nucleotide sequence: TGTGCCAGCAGCCTTCTGGGCGGTTCCGGGGGAGAGACCCAGTACTTC.

This clonotype was counted a few times. A much larger clone sits a single nucleotide away, making a read error possible. For the CDR3, the DNA is TGCGCCAGCAGCTACAGGGGAACCAACACTGAAGCTTCCTTT. Translation gives CASSYRGTNTEASF. This chain connects TRBV5-1 to TRBJ1-1; 7 positions agree with TRBD1. Germline V lookup: CDR1 SGHRS, CDR2 YFSETQ. This CDR3 has 14 residues.

This clonotype was observed many times. The J gene is TRBJ1-5, the V gene TRBV28; perhaps TRBD1 as D (5 bases). Looked up from germline, CDR1 is MDHEN and CDR2 is SYDVKM. The CDR3 runs 13 residues. The ends were cut back, 6 bases at V and 3 bases at J, with 9 bases in the middle. The CDR3 spells CASRGRINQPQHF. CDR3 bases: TGTGCCAGCAGGGGACGGATCAATCAGCCCCAGCATTTT.

This clonotype was detected a few times. The chain recombines TRBV2 with TRBJ2-5; possible D gene TRBD1, 6 bases. The germline V gene has CDR1 SNHLY and CDR2 FYNNEI. There are 15 residues in the CDR3. V dropped 7 bases and J dropped 5 bases, with 20 bases sitting between them. The DNA for the CDR3 is TGTGCCAGCACCCCGCAAGGGGGACCTCCCGAGACCCAGTACTTC. Its protein product is CASTPQGGPPETQYF.

This clonotype has ten or more counts. The chain uses TRBV27 and TRBJ1-5; D gene uncertain. Germline CDR1 and CDR2: MNHEY and SMNVEV (reference sequence). The CDR3 has 15 residues. V was shortened by 0 bases and J by 7 bases, with 13 bases between the two germline ends. CDR3 nucleotides: TGTGCCAGCAGTTTATCGGGAGAATCTGTCCAGCCCCAGCATTTT. It translates to CASSLSGESVQPQHF.

This clonotype was seen more than once but under ten times. The J gene is TRBJ2-7, the V gene TRBV29-1; D uncertain. From germline, CDR1 is SQVTM and CDR2 ANQGSEA. V gave up 2 bases and J gave up 5 bases, with 19 bases separating them. The CDR3 covers 15 residues. CDR3 region: CSVESPGEVVHEQYF. The CDR3 DNA sequence: TGCAGCGTTGAAAGTCCGGGCGAAGTCGTACACGAGCAGTACTTC.

The gene calls are TRBV28 and TRBJ1-2, with D possibly TRBD1 on 5 matching bases. There are 15 residues in the CDR3. Germline V CDR1 and CDR2: MDHEN, SYDVKM. Trimming cost V 4 bases and J 5 bases, with 17 bases left between them. The CDR3 DNA follows: TGTGCCAGCAGTTGGGGGGGTGGACCGTGGTATGGCTACACCTTC. Its translation is CASSWGGGPWYGYTF.

There are many counts of this clonotype. The chain combines TRBV20-1 with TRBJ2-7; TRBD1 or TRBD2 may be the D gene (5 bases each). Per germline, CDR1 DFQATT and CDR2 SNEGSKA (reference sequence). Trimming shortened V by 2 bases and J by 6 bases, and 20 bases separated the two germline ends. CDR3 length: 15 residues. The CDR3 nucleotides read TGCAGTGCTAGACCGGGACGGGCAGGGCGTGTCGAGCAGTACTTC. This translates into CSARPGRAGRVEQYF.

In its sample, this clonotype was seen a few times. The rearrangement uses TRBV7-9 and TRBJ2-7, with TRBD2 matching over 7 bases. CDR1 SEHNR and CDR2 FQNEAQ come from the germline V gene (reference sequence). The CDR3 contains 15 residues. The ends lost 5 bases at V and 0 bases at J; junction bases unmatched: 7. The CDR3 DNA reads TGTGCCAGCAGCCGTGGGGGGGGTTACTCCTACGAGCAGTACTTC. It specifies CASSRGGGYSYEQYF.

This chain links TRBV29-1 with TRBJ2-7; D is unresolved. This CDR3 is 14 amino acids long. The germline V gene encodes CDR1 SQVTM and CDR2 ANQGSEA. Trimming removed 3 bases at V and 7 bases at J, with 19 bases between. This chain's CDR3 is CSVESQNPWEEQYF. In nucleotides, the CDR3 is TGCAGCGTTGAGAGTCAGAACCCCTGGGAAGAGCAGTACTTC.

There are many counts of this clonotype. This chain joins TRBV7-8 and TRBJ2-3; 7 bases fit TRBD2. The CDR3 has 16 residues. J gave up 2 bases and V 5 bases, and 10 bases lay outside the gene matches. Germline CDR1 and CDR2: SGHVS and FQNEAQ. The CDR3 DNA sequence: TGTGCCAGCAGCCCCCCGGCTAGCGGAAACACAGATACGCAGTATTTT. Amino acids: CASSPPASGNTDTQYF.

This clonotype was picked up many times. This chain joins TRBV20-1 and TRBJ2-7; 7 bases are a match to TRBD1. Unmatched junction bases numbered 10, after V lost 6 bases and J lost 5 bases. The V gene's germline CDR1 is DFQATT and CDR2 SNEGSKA (reference sequence). This CDR3 comprises 13 residues. CDR3 protein: CSARLGQGDEQYF. CDR3 sequence (DNA): TGCAGTGCCCGATTGGGGCAGGGGGACGAGCAGTACTTC.

This clonotype was detected ten times or more. The chain has TRBV5-4 and TRBJ2-5, with 7 bases identical to TRBD2. The CDR3 length is 16 residues. The germline V gene encodes CDR1 SGHNT and CDR2 YYREEE (reference sequence). V lost 0 bases, J lost 1 base, and 6 bases stayed unmatched. DNA for the CDR3: TGTGCCAGCAGCTTGGGGGGAGGGGTCTTCCAAGAGACCCAGTACTTC. Amino acid sequence: CASSLGGGVFQETQYF.